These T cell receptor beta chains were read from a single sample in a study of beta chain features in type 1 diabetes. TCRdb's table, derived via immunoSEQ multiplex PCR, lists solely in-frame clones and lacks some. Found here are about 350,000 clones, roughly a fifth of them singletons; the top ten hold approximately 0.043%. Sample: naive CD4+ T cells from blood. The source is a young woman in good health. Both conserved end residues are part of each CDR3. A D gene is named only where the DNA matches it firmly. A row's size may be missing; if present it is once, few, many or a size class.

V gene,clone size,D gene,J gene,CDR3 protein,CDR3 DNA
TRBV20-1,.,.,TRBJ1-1,CSARGQDEAFF,TGCAGTGCTAGAGGACAGGATGAAGCTTTCTTT
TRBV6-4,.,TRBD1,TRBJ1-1,CASSRTGLSTEAFF,TGTGCCAGCAGTCGGACAGGCTTGAGCACTGAAGCTTTCTTT
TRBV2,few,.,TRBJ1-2,CASLGTEYGYTF,TGTGCCAGCCTAGGGACTGAGTATGGCTACACCTTC
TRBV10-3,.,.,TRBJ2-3,CAIWRGDFSTDTQYF,TGTGCCATCTGGAGGGGCGACTTTAGCACAGATACGCAGTATTTT
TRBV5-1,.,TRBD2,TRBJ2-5,CASSAPGTSGRGKQETQYF,TGCGCCAGCAGCGCCCCCGGGACTAGCGGGAGGGGGAAACAAGAGACCCAGTACTTC
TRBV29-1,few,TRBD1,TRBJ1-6,CSVGGQGPTPLHF,TGCAGCGTTGGGGGACAGGGGCCGACACCCCTCCACTTT
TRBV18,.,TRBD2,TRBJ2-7,CASSPTSGAPREQYF,TGTGCCAGCTCACCAACTAGCGGGGCCCCTCGGGAGCAGTACTTC
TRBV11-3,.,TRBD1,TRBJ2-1,CASSPGTGGLGEQFF,TGTGCCAGCAGCCCCGGGACAGGGGGCTTGGGCGAGCAGTTCTTC
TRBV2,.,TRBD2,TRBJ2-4,CASSTAGGQNIQYF,TGTGCCAGCAGTACAGCGGGAGGCCAAAACATTCAGTACTTC
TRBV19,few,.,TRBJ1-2,CASSPTAPGLDYTF,TGTGCCAGTAGTCCCACAGCCCCGGGGTTGGACTACACCTTC
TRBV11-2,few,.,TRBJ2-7,CASSTDNYYEQYF,TGTGCCAGCAGCACGGACAACTACTACGAGCAGTACTTC